The 32 T cell receptor beta chains in this list originate from one sample, sequenced in a study of neoadjuvant nivolumab and ipilimumab in lung cancer. The protocol was immunoSEQ multiplex PCR, while the TCRdb copy is restricted to in-frame clones and leaves out a portion. In the table there are tens of thousands of clones, just over 90% of which are singletons. Specimen: peripheral blood, collected after neoadjuvant nivolumab, alone or with ipilimumab, at or shortly before surgery. The origin of the receptors is an adult with non-small cell lung cancer.

J is TRBJ2-1 and V is TRBV5-4, with TRBD1 as a possible D gene (7 bases). Germline CDR1 and CDR2: SGHNT and YYREEE (reference sequence). This CDR3 comprises 14 residues. Trimming pared 4 bases from V and 1 base from J, leaving 9 bases between. The CDR3: CASSPGGSYNEQFF. The CDR3 nucleotides are TGTGCCAGCAGCCCAGGGGGGTCCTACAATGAGCAGTTCTTC.

The J gene is TRBJ1-5, the V gene TRBV18, with D possibly being TRBD1 (5 bases). CDR3 size: 14 residues. V dropped 2 bases and J dropped 5 bases, with 10 bases sitting between them. From germline, CDR1 is KGHSH and CDR2 LQKENI. The CDR3 here is CASSPTDTDQPQHF. The CDR3 DNA reads TGTGCCAGCTCACCAACGGACACCGATCAGCCCCAGCATTTT.

J is TRBJ2-7 and V is TRBV5-4; tentative D call: TRBD2 (6 bases). Germline V lookup: CDR1 SGHNT, CDR2 YYREEE (reference sequence). Between the trimmed V and J ends, which lost 4 bases and 2 bases, there was a span of 16 bases. The CDR3 length is 15 residues. The CDR3 sequence: CASSPGSRGTYEQYF. The CDR3 region has the DNA TGTGCCAGCAGCCCGGGGTCTCGGGGGACCTACGAGCAGTACTTC. The whole variable domain, remainder taken from reference TRBV5-4 and TRBJ2-7, is ETGVTQSPTHLIKTRGQQVTLRCSSQSGHNTVSWYQQALGQGPQFIFQYYREEENGRGNFPPRFSGLQFPNYSSELNVNALELDDSALYLCASSPGSRGTYEQYFGPGTRLTVT.

The rearrangement uses TRBV6-6 and TRBJ2-7; 7 positions match TRBD1. This CDR3 is built from 15 residues. Germline values: CDR1 MNHNY, CDR2 SVGAGI (reference sequence). V shed 3 bases and J 2 bases; nucleotides not matched to a gene: 7. CDR3 DNA sequence: TGTGCCAGCAGTTATAACGGGACAGCAACCTACGAGCAGTACTTC. Translating gives CASSYNGTATYEQYF.

The chain employs TRBV19 and TRBJ1-5, with a weak D call TRBD1 (5 bases). The CDR3 runs to 15 residues. From germline, CDR1 is LNHDA and CDR2 SQIVND (reference sequence). Trimming took 8 bases from V and 1 from J, leaving 15 bases between them. CDR3 protein: CASDPGQISNQPQHF. Here the CDR3 DNA reads TGTGCCAGTGACCCGGGGCAGATAAGCAATCAGCCCCAGCATTTT. The full variable domain, completed using reference TRBV19 and TRBJ1-5, is DGGITQSPKYLFRKEGQNVTLSCEQNLNHDAMYWYRQDPGQGLRLIYYSQIVNDFQKGDIAEGYSVSREKKESFPLTVTSAQKNPTAFYLCASDPGQISNQPQHFGDGTRLSIL.

This chain connects TRBV5-1 to TRBJ2-7; 7 bases map to TRBD1. This CDR3 is built from 14 residues. Germline V gene sequence: CDR1 SGHRS, CDR2 YFSETQ. V lost 5 bases and J lost 0; bases outside the gene matches: 5. The CDR3 DNA reads TGCGCCAGCAGTAAGGGGGCCGGCTCCTACGAGCAGTACTTC. Translating it yields CASSKGAGSYEQYF. The variable domain in full, completed from reference TRBV5-1 and TRBJ2-7, reads KAGVTQTPRYLIKTRGQQVTLSCSPISGHRSVSWYQQTPGQGLQFLFEYFSETQRNKGNFPGRFSGRQFSNSRSEMNVSTLELGDSALYLCASSKGAGSYEQYFGPGTRLTVT.

The rearrangement joins TRBV5-1 to TRBJ1-1, with D perhaps TRBD1 (5 bases). CDR1 and CDR2 from the germline V gene are SGHRS and YFSETQ. This CDR3 is built from 13 residues. The V end was cut by 4 bases, the J end by 6 bases, with 13 bases between. The CDR3 coding sequence is TGCGCCAGCAGCGATCGACCGGGGGCTGAAGCTTTCTTT. It yields the protein CASSDRPGAEAFF.

This sequence joins TRBV5-6 and TRBJ1-4; D is ambiguous. Between the trimmed V and J ends, which lost 1 base and 5 bases, there was a span of 6 bases. The CDR3 covers 13 residues. Germline CDR1 reads SGHDT; CDR2 reads YYEEEE. The CDR3 reads CASSLPSNEKLFF. The DNA for the CDR3 is TGTGCCAGCAGCTTGCCCAGCAATGAAAAACTGTTTTTT.

The chain combines TRBV6-1 with TRBJ1-2; possible D gene TRBD1, 5 bases. The CDR3 totals 12 residues. Germline V lookup: CDR1 MNHNS, CDR2 SASEGT. Between the trimmed V and J ends, which lost 11 bases and 8 bases, there was a span of 18 bases. In nucleotides, the CDR3 is TGTGCCCCCAGGGAGGGGAGGCAGGGCTACACCTTC. This sequence encodes CAPREGRQGYTF.

The V gene is TRBV6-6, the J gene TRBJ1-2, with 7 bases fitting TRBD1. V dropped 4 bases and J dropped 0; count of bases not matched to a gene: 5. The CDR3 runs to 15 residues. Germline V lookup: CDR1 MNHNY, CDR2 SVGAGI (reference sequence). The CDR3 region is CASSLQGPANYGYTF. The CDR3 DNA is TGTGCCAGCAGTTTACAGGGGCCTGCTAACTATGGCTACACCTTC.

The chain carries TRBV6-6 and TRBJ1-1; a weak D match, TRBD1 (6 bases). Looked up from germline, CDR1 is MNHNY and CDR2 is SVGAGI (reference sequence). The length of the CDR3 is 14 residues. Trimming pared 2 bases from V and 3 bases from J, leaving 10 bases between. The CDR3 reads CASSYRKGDTEAFF. DNA for the CDR3: TGTGCCAGCAGTTACAGGAAGGGGGACACTGAAGCTTTCTTT.

On this clone: The CDR3 does not end in the conserved phenylalanine or tryptophan, so this is likely a read error. No DNA is shown, since the ends of the CDR3 on it are uncertain; the CDR3 is the one TCRdb lists. The rearrangement uses TRBV2 and TRBJ1-1; the table calls TRBD1, which could not be checked here. The length of the CDR3 is 12 amino acids, counting both ends. Germline V gene sequence: CDR1 SNHLY, CDR2 FYNNEI. The CDR3 sequence is CASSFHTGTSTY.

V usage is TRBV28 and J usage is TRBJ1-3, with D possibly matching TRBD1 (5 bases). V was shortened by 4 bases and J by 5 bases, with 9 bases between the two germline ends. This CDR3 has 13 residues. The germline CDR1 and CDR2 sequences are MDHEN and SYDVKM. In nucleotides, the CDR3 is TGTGCCAGCAGTTCCTCAGGGAGAAACACCATATATTTT. It specifies CASSSSGRNTIYF.

J is TRBJ2-7 and V is TRBV15; D unresolved. Trimming removed 5 bases at V and 6 bases at J, with 17 bases between. This CDR3 region has 14 residues. Germline V gene lookup returns CDR1 LNHNV and CDR2 YYDKDF (reference sequence). The CDR3 loop reads CATSSGLTALEQYF. CDR3 in DNA: TGTGCCACCAGCTCGGGTCTAACCGCCCTCGAGCAGTACTTC.

The chain employs TRBV18 and TRBJ1-1, with 7 bases aligning to TRBD1. This CDR3 region has 14 residues. Germline V gene sequence: CDR1 KGHSH, CDR2 LQKENI. J lost 5 bases, V lost 3 bases, and 6 bases had no gene match. This chain's CDR3 is CASSPRQGDTEAFF. Written as DNA, the CDR3 is TGTGCCAGCTCACCTCGGCAGGGGGATACTGAAGCTTTCTTT.

The CDR3 nucleotides read TGTGCCAGCAGTGGACAGTTAGACACTGAAGCTTTCTTT. Residues: CASSGQLDTEAFF. This rearrangement joins TRBV2 to TRBJ1-1; tentative D call: TRBD1 (5 bases). CDR1 is SNHLY and CDR2 is FYNNEI in the germline V gene. CDR3 size: 13 residues. With 4 bases removed from V and 3 bases from J, the gap between germline ends came to 9 bases.

The chain combines TRBV18 with TRBJ2-2; no firm D call. Germline CDR1 is KGHSH and CDR2 is LQKENI. CDR3 length: 16 amino acids. Between the trimmed V and J ends, which lost 0 bases and 0 bases, there was a span of 8 bases. CDR3 in DNA: TGTGCCAGCTCACCACCGGGATATCCGAACACCGGGGAGCTGTTTTTT. Amino acids: CASSPPGYPNTGELFF.

The gene calls are TRBV29-1 and TRBJ2-3, with a weak D call TRBD1 (6 bases). Germline V CDR1 and CDR2: SQVTM, ANQGSEA. Trimming cost V 8 bases and J 1 base, with 10 bases left between them. The length of the CDR3 is 12 residues. DNA for the CDR3: TGCAGCAGCCGACAGGGCACAGATACGCAGTATTTT. It yields the protein CSSRQGTDTQYF.

The CDR3 coding sequence is TGTGCCAGCTCCTCCGGGACAGGGGGCGACGAGCAGTACTTC. This encodes CASSSGTGGDEQYF. This sequence joins TRBV18 and TRBJ2-7, with TRBD1 identical over 12 bases. CDR3 length: 14 amino acids. Trimming took 6 bases from V and 5 from J; bases not matched to a gene: 5. Germline V gives CDR1 KGHSH, CDR2 LQKENI.

The chain couples TRBV18 to TRBJ2-7, with 11 positions matching TRBD1. Germline V gene lookup returns CDR1 KGHSH and CDR2 LQKENI. Germline trimming cut 3 bases from V and 3 bases from J; bases unmatched to any gene: 7. CDR3 size: 16 residues. The CDR3 nucleotides read TGTGCCAGCTCACCGGGACAGGGGGGAGGATACTACGAGCAGTACTTC. Translation gives CASSPGQGGGYYEQYF.

By frequency in the sample, this clone is medium-sized. The V call is TRBV2, the J call TRBJ2-5; the D gene is possibly TRBD1 (5 bases). The germline V and J ends were trimmed by 3 bases and 1 base, with 9 bases remaining between them. Germline-derived CDR1 and CDR2 are SNHLY and FYNNEI. The CDR3 length is 14 residues. The CDR3 spells CASSDVTVQETQYF. Written as DNA, the CDR3 is TGTGCCAGCAGTGATGTGACAGTCCAAGAGACCCAGTACTTC. Together with reference TRBV2 and TRBJ2-5, the CDR3 gives the full variable domain: EPEVTQTPSHQVTQMGQEVILRCVPISNHLYFYWYRQILGQKVEFLVSFYNNEISEKSEIFDDQFSVERPDGSNFTLKIRSTKLEDSAMYFCASSDVTVQETQYFGPGTRLLVL.

The chain uses TRBV2 and TRBJ2-4, with D tentatively TRBD1 (6 bases). Germline CDR1 is SNHLY and CDR2 is FYNNEI. The CDR3 loop spans 12 amino acids. V lost 6 bases, J lost 8 bases, and 11 bases lay in between. The CDR3 nucleotides are TGTGCCAGCAGGGTACAGGGCCACATTCAGTACTTC. Amino acids: CASRVQGHIQYF. Drawing the rest from reference TRBV2 and TRBJ2-4, the complete variable domain is EPEVTQTPSHQVTQMGQEVILRCVPISNHLYFYWYRQILGQKVEFLVSFYNNEISEKSEIFDDQFSVERPDGSNFTLKIRSTKLEDSAMYFCASRVQGHIQYFGAGTRLSVL.

The chain is built from TRBV27 and TRBJ2-5; 7 bases align to TRBD2. The CDR3 sequence is 14 residues long. Trimming at V came to 1 base and at J to 4 bases, leaving 3 bases not matched to a gene. CDR1 and CDR2 (germline): MNHEY, SMNVEV (reference sequence). Here the CDR3 DNA reads TGTGCCAGCAGTTTATACCCGGGGGGAGAGACCCAGTACTTC. Protein sequence: CASSLYPGGETQYF.

This clone was seen a few times. V gene TRBV2 combines with J gene TRBJ2-7, with 7 positions matching TRBD1. This CDR3 region has 14 residues. Germline-derived CDR1 and CDR2 are SNHLY and FYNNEI. After removal of 6 bases from V and 0 bases from J, the junction contained 5 bases not matched to a gene. The CDR3 coding sequence is TGTGCCAGCAGAACTAGGGGGCGCTCCTACGAGCAGTACTTC. It is translated as CASRTRGRSYEQYF. The full variable domain, in which reference TRBV2 and TRBJ2-7 provide the parts outside the CDR3, is EPEVTQTPSHQVTQMGQEVILRCVPISNHLYFYWYRQILGQKVEFLVSFYNNEISEKSEIFDDQFSVERPDGSNFTLKIRSTKLEDSAMYFCASRTRGRSYEQYFGPGTRLTVT.

The chain has TRBV7-8 and TRBJ2-7; 7 bases are a match to TRBD1. V shed 2 bases and J 2 bases; nucleotides not matched to a gene: 3. The germline CDR1 and CDR2 sequences are SGHVS and FQNEAQ. The CDR3 covers 14 residues. The CDR3 DNA reads as TGTGCCAGCAGCTTAAGCAGGGGGACCTACGAGCAGTACTTC. Amino acid sequence: CASSLSRGTYEQYF.

This chain connects TRBV5-6 to TRBJ2-3; unclear D gene. CDR1 is SGHDT, CDR2 YYEEEE, per germline. Trimming pared 4 bases from V and 4 bases from J, leaving 4 bases between. The CDR3 extends over 11 amino acids. CDR3 sequence reads: CASSRSDTQYF. CDR3 coding DNA: TGTGCCAGCAGCCGCTCAGATACGCAGTATTTT. Drawing the rest from reference TRBV5-6 and TRBJ2-3, the complete variable domain is DAGVTQSPTHLIKTRGQQVTLRCSPKSGHDTVSWYQQALGQGPQFIFQYYEEEERQRGNFPDRFSGHQFPNYSSELNVNALLLGDSALYLCASSRSDTQYFGPGTRLTVL.

The V gene is TRBV7-2, the J gene TRBJ1-2, with 9 bases aligning to TRBD1. Germline V CDR1 and CDR2: SGHTA, FQGNSA. The CDR3 is made up of 16 amino acids. V dropped 2 bases and J dropped 7; count of bases not matched to a gene: 11. The CDR3 sequence: CASSLWGGRDRAGYTF. The CDR3 bases are TGTGCCAGCAGCTTATGGGGGGGCCGGGACAGGGCTGGCTACACCTTC.

This chain joins TRBV5-1 and TRBJ2-3; unclear D gene. CDR3 size: 11 residues. Trimming stripped 3 bases from V and 2 bases from J, with 1 base between. Per germline, CDR1 SGHRS and CDR2 YFSETQ. The CDR3 spells CASSSTDTQYF. CDR3 nucleotide sequence: TGCGCCAGCAGCTCCACAGATACGCAGTATTTT.

In this sample, this clone turned up a few times. J is TRBJ1-1 and V is TRBV6-5; unclear D gene. CDR3 size: 14 residues. The V end lost 4 bases, the J end lost 2 bases, and 11 bases lay between the germline ends. Germline CDR1 reads MNHEY; CDR2 reads SVGAGI. The CDR3 coding sequence is TGTGCCAGCAGTTCGACGACTATAAACACTGAAGCTTTCTTT. Translating gives CASSSTTINTEAFF.

This clone was seen once. This chain links TRBV11-2 with TRBJ2-7, with TRBD2 matching over 8 bases. Losses at the gene ends were 5 bases for V and 2 bases for J; bases not matched to a gene: 8. The CDR3 sequence is 15 residues long. Germline-derived CDR1 and CDR2 are SGHAT and FQNNGV. CDR3 nucleotides: TGTGCCAGCAGCACGGGGGGGACGCGCCCCTACGAGCAGTACTTC. The encoded protein is CASSTGGTRPYEQYF.

The V call is TRBV13, the J call TRBJ2-7; D is perhaps TRBD2 (7 bases). This CDR3 region has 13 residues. Trimming took 4 bases from V and 4 from J, leaving 11 bases between them. Germline CDR1 PRHDT, CDR2 FYEKMQ (reference sequence). The chain's CDR3 is CASSSRGGYEQYF. The CDR3 bases are TGTGCCAGCAGCTCGAGGGGGGGGTACGAGCAGTACTTC.

The V gene is TRBV5-1, the J gene TRBJ2-1; D gene unclear. The CDR3 loop spans 13 amino acids. Germline V gene lookup returns CDR1 SGHRS and CDR2 YFSETQ. The ends were cut back, 4 bases at V and 8 bases at J, with 13 bases in the middle. In DNA form, the CDR3 reads TGCGCCAGCAGCCCAGTCCTAGGCGATGAGCAGTTCTTC. Protein product: CASSPVLGDEQFF. Full variable domain (missing parts from reference TRBV5-1 and TRBJ2-1): KAGVTQTPRYLIKTRGQQVTLSCSPISGHRSVSWYQQTPGQGLQFLFEYFSETQRNKGNFPGRFSGRQFSNSRSEMNVSTLELGDSALYLCASSPVLGDEQFFGPGTRLTVL.